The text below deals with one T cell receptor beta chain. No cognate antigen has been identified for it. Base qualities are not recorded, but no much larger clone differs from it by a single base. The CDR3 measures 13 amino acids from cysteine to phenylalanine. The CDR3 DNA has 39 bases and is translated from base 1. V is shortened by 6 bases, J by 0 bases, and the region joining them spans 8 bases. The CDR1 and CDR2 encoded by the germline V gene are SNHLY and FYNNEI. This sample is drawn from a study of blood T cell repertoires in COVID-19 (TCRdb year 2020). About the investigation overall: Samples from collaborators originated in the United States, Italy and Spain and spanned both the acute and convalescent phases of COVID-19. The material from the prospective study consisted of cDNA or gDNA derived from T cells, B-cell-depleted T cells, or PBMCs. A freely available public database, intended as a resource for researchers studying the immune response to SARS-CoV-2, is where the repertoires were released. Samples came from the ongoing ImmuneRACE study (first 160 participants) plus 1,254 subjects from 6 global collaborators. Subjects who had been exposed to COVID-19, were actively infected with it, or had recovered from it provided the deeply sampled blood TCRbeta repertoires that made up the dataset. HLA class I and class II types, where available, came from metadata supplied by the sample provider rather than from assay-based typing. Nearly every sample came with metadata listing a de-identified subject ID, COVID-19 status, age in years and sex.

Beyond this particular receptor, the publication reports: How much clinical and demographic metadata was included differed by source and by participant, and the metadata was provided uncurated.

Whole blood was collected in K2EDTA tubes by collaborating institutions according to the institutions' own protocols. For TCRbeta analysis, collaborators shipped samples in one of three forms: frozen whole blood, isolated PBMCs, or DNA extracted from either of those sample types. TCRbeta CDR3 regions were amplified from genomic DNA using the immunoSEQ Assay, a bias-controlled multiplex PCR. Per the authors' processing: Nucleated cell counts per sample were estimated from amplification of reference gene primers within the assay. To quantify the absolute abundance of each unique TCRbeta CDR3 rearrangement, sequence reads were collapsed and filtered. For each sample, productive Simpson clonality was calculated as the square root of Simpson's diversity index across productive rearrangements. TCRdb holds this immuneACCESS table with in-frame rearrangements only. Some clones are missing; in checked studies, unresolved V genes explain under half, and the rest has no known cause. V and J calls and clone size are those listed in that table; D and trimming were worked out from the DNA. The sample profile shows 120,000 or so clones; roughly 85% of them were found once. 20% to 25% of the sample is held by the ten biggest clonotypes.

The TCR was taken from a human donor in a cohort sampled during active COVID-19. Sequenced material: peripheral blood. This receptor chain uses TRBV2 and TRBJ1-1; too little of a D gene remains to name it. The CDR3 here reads CASRGSLNTEAFF. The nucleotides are TGTGCCAGCAGAGGGAGTTTGAACACTGAAGCTTTCTTT.